These 27 T cell receptor beta chains share one sample of origin, sequenced in a study of blood T cell repertoires in COVID-19. TCRdb's table, derived via immunoSEQ multiplex PCR, lists solely in-frame clones and lacks some. The sample lists tens of thousands of clones; around 87% were seen once. The sequenced material came from peripheral blood. These receptors came from a human donor with acute or convalescent COVID-19. The donor label of this sample is uncertain.

The J gene is TRBJ2-7, the V gene TRBV4-2; 8 positions match TRBD2. J gave up 0 bases and V 0 bases, and 1 base lay outside the gene matches. The germline CDR1 and CDR2 sequences are LGHNA and YNFKEQ. This CDR3 region has 15 residues. This CDR3 is CASSQELAASYEQYF. CDR3 DNA: TGTGCCAGCAGCCAAGAACTAGCGGCCTCCTACGAGCAGTACTTC.

The chain is built from TRBV6-5 and TRBJ1-1; TRBD1 aligns across 8 bases. CDR3 length: 13 amino acids. The V gene end was trimmed by 5 bases and the J gene end by 4 bases; junction bases not matched to a gene: 3. CDR1 and CDR2 from the germline V gene are MNHEY and SVGAGI. The CDR3 nucleotides are TGTGCCAGCAGTAGGACAGGGACCACTGAAGCTTTCTTT. Encoded protein: CASSRTGTTEAFF.

The chain employs TRBV27 and TRBJ1-6; D remains ambiguous. The CDR3 is 14 amino acids. V shed 6 bases and J shed 13 bases, with 19 bases lying between them. From germline, CDR1 is MNHEY and CDR2 SMNVEV (reference sequence). The CDR3 nucleotides read TGTGCCAGCAGACTTAGCGCAACCAAATCCCCCCTCCACTTT. Encoded protein: CASRLSATKSPLHF.

J is TRBJ1-6 and V is TRBV7-3; D perhaps matches TRBD1 (5 bases). Per germline, CDR1 SGHTA and CDR2 FQGTGA. V lost 4 bases, J lost 3 bases, and 16 bases lay in between. This CDR3 has 17 residues. DNA for the CDR3: TGTGCCAGCAGCTCGCGACAGAGGAGTAACTATAATTCACCCCTCCACTTT. Translating gives CASSSRQRSNYNSPLHF.

The chain couples TRBV19 to TRBJ1-1; 7 bases fit TRBD1. Germline trimming cut 3 bases from V and 6 bases from J; bases unmatched to any gene: 7. The CDR3 is made up of 14 amino acids. The germline V gene has CDR1 LNHDA and CDR2 SQIVND (reference sequence). The CDR3: CASSIGTQGSEAFF. In DNA form, the CDR3 reads TGTGCCAGTAGTATTGGGACACAGGGGTCTGAAGCTTTCTTT.

The chain links TRBV6-6 to TRBJ2-7, with 8 bases lining up with TRBD1. V shed 4 bases, J shed 5 bases, and the junction held 7 bases outside the gene matches. The CDR3 extends over 14 amino acids. Germline V gene lookup returns CDR1 MNHNY and CDR2 SVGAGI (reference sequence). The CDR3 sequence is CASSLTGEAHEQYF. CDR3 nucleotide sequence: TGTGCCAGCAGTTTGACAGGGGAAGCGCACGAGCAGTACTTC.

This clone was seen a few times. The chain recombines TRBV30 with TRBJ1-5; D remains ambiguous. Germline values: CDR1 GTSNPN, CDR2 SVGIG (reference sequence). This CDR3 comprises 16 residues. V dropped 3 bases and J dropped 6 bases, with 21 bases sitting between them. This CDR3 is CAWRPQAFSTGQPQHF. The CDR3 coding sequence is TGTGCCTGGAGGCCCCAGGCGTTCTCAACCGGTCAGCCCCAGCATTTT.

This chain uses TRBV6-1 with TRBJ2-2, with D hard to call. Per germline, CDR1 MNHNS and CDR2 SASEGT. This CDR3 has 16 amino acids. Trimming took 2 bases from V and 0 from J, leaving 10 bases between them. As DNA, the CDR3 is TGTGCCAGCAGTGAATTTGAAGCGTCGAACACCGGGGAGCTGTTTTTT. The encoded protein is CASSEFEASNTGELFF.

The J gene is TRBJ1-1, the V gene TRBV7-3, with 8 positions matching TRBD1. CDR3 length: 13 amino acids. The V gene end was trimmed by 3 bases and the J gene end by 8 bases; junction bases not matched to a gene: 5. Looked up from germline, CDR1 is SGHTA and CDR2 is FQGTGA. The CDR3 DNA reads TGTGCCAGCAGCTTTAACAGGGGGATGGAAGCTTTCTTT. Protein sequence: CASSFNRGMEAFF.

The chain is built from TRBV11-3 and TRBJ1-2; a weak D match, TRBD1 (6 bases). V was pared by 0 bases and J by 3 bases, with 14 bases between. Germline CDR1 is SGHNT and CDR2 is YENEEA. CDR3 length: 16 amino acids. The CDR3 region has the DNA TGTGCCAGCAGCTTAGATAGGCGACAGGCCCACTATGGCTACACCTTC. Residues: CASSLDRRQAHYGYTF.

The chain joins TRBV3-1 (or the pseudogene TRBV3-2) to TRBJ1-4, with 8 bases lining up with TRBD1. Trimming took 4 bases from V and 8 from J; bases not matched to a gene: 9. Per germline, CDR1 LGHDT and CDR2 YNNKEL (reference sequence). This CDR3 has 15 residues. The CDR3 DNA follows: TGTGCCAGCAGCCTCGGACAGGGAGGGGGCGAAAAACTGTTTTTT. Its protein product is CASSLGQGGGEKLFF.

The J gene is TRBJ1-2, the V gene TRBV6-6, with 9 bases that match TRBD1. Germline CDR1 and CDR2: MNHNY and SVGAGI (reference sequence). The ends lost 6 bases at V and 6 bases at J; junction bases unmatched: 8. The CDR3 sequence is 14 residues long. This CDR3 reads CASSFTGGFDGYTF. The CDR3 DNA is TGTGCCAGCAGCTTTACAGGGGGCTTTGATGGCTACACCTTC.

V and J are TRBV2 and TRBJ2-1; 9 bases are shared with TRBD2. This CDR3 is built from 16 residues. CDR1 is SNHLY and CDR2 is FYNNEI in the germline V gene. With V trimmed by 3 bases and J by 9 bases, 12 bases remained unmatched. CDR3 region: CASSDLAGGLLGEQFF. DNA of the CDR3: TGTGCCAGCAGTGATCTGGCGGGGGGGCTATTAGGTGAGCAGTTCTTC.

The chain joins TRBV4-2 to TRBJ1-1; D remains ambiguous. Trimming pared 4 bases from V and 1 base from J, leaving 10 bases between. This CDR3 is 14 amino acids long. Germline CDR1 LGHNA, CDR2 YNFKEQ. Here the CDR3 reads CASSRMQRNTEAFF. The CDR3 DNA sequence: TGTGCCAGCAGCCGCATGCAGCGGAACACTGAAGCTTTCTTT.

The chain employs TRBV7-9 and TRBJ1-6; D may be TRBD1 (6 bases). CDR3 length equals 16 residues. V was pared by 5 bases and J by 9 bases, with 20 bases between. Per the germline V gene, CDR1 is SEHNR and CDR2 is FQNEAQ (reference sequence). CDR3 in amino acids: CASSPGPGHDGSPLHF. Here the CDR3 DNA reads TGTGCCAGCAGCCCCGGTCCGGGACATGATGGTTCACCCCTCCACTTT.

This clone came up once. The chain couples TRBV5-6 to TRBJ2-1; 8 bases agree with TRBD2. Germline CDR1 and CDR2: SGHDT and YYEEEE. The V gene end was trimmed by 0 bases and the J gene end by 0 bases; junction bases not matched to a gene: 8. This CDR3 has 18 residues. CDR3 protein: CASSLVAGGLNSYNEQFF. The CDR3 DNA reads as TGTGCCAGCAGCTTGGTGGCGGGGGGCCTAAACTCCTACAATGAGCAGTTCTTC.

The rearrangement links TRBV2 to TRBJ2-4, with 13 bases matching TRBD2. CDR3 size: 15 residues. V trimming: 6 bases; J trimming: 8 bases; junction bases outside the gene matches: 7. The germline CDR1 and CDR2 sequences are SNHLY and FYNNEI. DNA of the CDR3: TGTGCCAGCAGGGCAACTAGCGGGGGGGCGGACATTCAGTACTTC. The encoded protein is CASRATSGGADIQYF.

The genes are TRBV19 and TRBJ2-1, with a weak D call TRBD1 (6 bases). Trimming pared 3 bases from V and 6 bases from J, leaving 15 bases between. The germline CDR1 and CDR2 sequences are LNHDA and SQIVND (reference sequence). There are 15 residues in the CDR3. The CDR3 coding sequence is TGTGCCAGTAGTATCTCAGGGGTCACTTTCAATGAGCAGTTCTTC. Translating gives CASSISGVTFNEQFF. Full variable domain (remainder filled in from reference TRBV19 and TRBJ2-1): DGGITQSPKYLFRKEGQNVTLSCEQNLNHDAMYWYRQDPGQGLRLIYYSQIVNDFQKGDIAEGYSVSREKKESFPLTVTSAQKNPTAFYLCASSISGVTFNEQFFGPGTRLTVL.

This chain links TRBV13 with TRBJ2-5; perhaps TRBD2 as D (5 bases). Trimming took off 1 base at V and 4 bases at J, with 10 bases between the two ends. Germline V gene sequence: CDR1 PRHDT, CDR2 FYEKMQ (reference sequence). The CDR3 length is 14 residues. As DNA, the CDR3 is TGTGCCAGCAGCTTAGTAACCCGGGGAGAGACCCAGTACTTC. Translated: CASSLVTRGETQYF.

There are a few counts of this clone. The chain joins TRBV5-4 to TRBJ1-1, with a possible D match to TRBD1 (5 bases). Deletions cut 1 base from V and 1 base from J, with 8 bases between. Germline V gives CDR1 SGHNT, CDR2 YYREEE (reference sequence). The CDR3 is 14 amino acids. The CDR3 DNA follows: TGTGCCAGCAGCTTGAGCGGGGGGAACACTGAAGCTTTCTTT. Amino acid sequence: CASSLSGGNTEAFF.

The J gene is TRBJ1-1, the V gene TRBV2, with D perhaps TRBD1 (6 bases). CDR1 is SNHLY and CDR2 is FYNNEI in the germline V gene. CDR3 length: 13 amino acids. V lost 6 bases and J 0 bases, leaving 8 bases between the germline ends. This CDR3 is CASRRDMNTEAFF. In nucleotides, the CDR3 is TGTGCCAGCAGGAGGGACATGAACACTGAAGCTTTCTTT.

This CDR3 reads CASSLVSGQPQHF. CDR3 DNA sequence: TGTGCCAGCAGTTTAGTATCAGGGCAGCCCCAGCATTTT. The gene calls are TRBV27 and TRBJ1-5; TRBD1 might be the D (5 bases). Germline V lookup: CDR1 MNHEY, CDR2 SMNVEV (reference sequence). There are 13 residues in the CDR3. Trimming left V 2 bases short and J 7 bases short, with 9 bases between.

This rearrangement joins TRBV29-1 to TRBJ2-5; D possibly corresponds to TRBD2 (6 bases). This CDR3 is 15 amino acids long. V lost 2 bases and J lost 5, with 18 bases in between. The germline gives CDR1 SQVTM, CDR2 ANQGSEA. The CDR3 DNA reads TGCAGCGTTGAAAGGGGCGGGGCCGGTCTGGAGACCCAGTACTTC. Its translation is CSVERGGAGLETQYF.

Written as DNA, the CDR3 is TGTGCCAGCTCACGACAGGACAGGGTCAATAATTCACCCCTCCACTTT. Translated, it gives CASSRQDRVNNSPLHF. J is TRBJ1-6 and V is TRBV18; TRBD1 matches at 8 bases. Per germline, CDR1 KGHSH and CDR2 LQKENI. V gave up 4 bases and J gave up 5 bases; unmatched junction bases: 7. The CDR3 sequence is 16 residues long.

The J gene is TRBJ1-1, the V gene TRBV7-6; no firm D call. Germline-derived CDR1 and CDR2 are SGHVS and FNYEAQ. The CDR3 runs 15 residues. Trimming removed 5 bases from V and 1 base from J, with 14 bases in between. The CDR3 protein is CASSVRAGGNTEAFF. CDR3 DNA: TGTGCCAGCAGCGTCAGAGCTGGCGGGAACACTGAAGCTTTCTTT.

The chain is built from TRBV5-1 and TRBJ2-5, with TRBD1 matching over 7 bases. J gave up 4 bases and V 7 bases, and 10 bases lay outside the gene matches. The CDR3 runs to 14 residues. CDR1 is SGHRS, CDR2 YFSETQ, per germline. The CDR3 spells CASLYVPGGETQYF. The CDR3 DNA is TGCGCCAGCTTGTACGTGCCAGGGGGAGAGACCCAGTACTTC.

J is TRBJ1-1 and V is TRBV28; 8 positions agree with TRBD1. The ends lost 7 bases at V and 10 bases at J; junction bases unmatched: 14. Germline V gene sequence: CDR1 MDHEN, CDR2 SYDVKM. CDR3 size: 14 residues. In DNA, the CDR3 is TGTGCCAGCACCGGTGACAGGGGCGATTTGGGAGCTTTCTTT. Translation: CASTGDRGDLGAFF.